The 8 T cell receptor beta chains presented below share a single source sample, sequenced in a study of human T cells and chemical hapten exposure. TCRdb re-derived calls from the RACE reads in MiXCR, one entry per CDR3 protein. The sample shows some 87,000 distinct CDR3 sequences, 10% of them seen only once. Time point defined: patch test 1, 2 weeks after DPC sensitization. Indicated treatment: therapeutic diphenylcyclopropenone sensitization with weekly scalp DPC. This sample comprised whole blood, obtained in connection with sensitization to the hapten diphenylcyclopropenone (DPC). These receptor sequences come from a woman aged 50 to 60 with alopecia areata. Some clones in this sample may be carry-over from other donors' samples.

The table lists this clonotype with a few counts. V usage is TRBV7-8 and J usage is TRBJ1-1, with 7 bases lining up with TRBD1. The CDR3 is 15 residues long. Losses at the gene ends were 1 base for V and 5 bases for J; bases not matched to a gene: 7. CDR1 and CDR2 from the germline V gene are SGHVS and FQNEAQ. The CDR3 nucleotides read TGTGCCAGCAGCTTAGTAGCAGGGGGAGGGACTGAAGCTTTCTTT. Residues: CASSLVAGGGTEAFF.

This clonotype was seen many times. The CDR3 loop reads CASSLGPGPYEQYF. CDR3 coding DNA: TGTGCCAGCAGCTTAGGTCCGGGCCCCTACGAGCAGTACTTC. The chain links TRBV7-3 to TRBJ2-7; D ambiguous. Deletions cut 2 bases from V and 2 bases from J, with 10 bases between. The CDR3 runs 14 residues. Germline assignment: CDR1 SGHTA and CDR2 FQGTGA.

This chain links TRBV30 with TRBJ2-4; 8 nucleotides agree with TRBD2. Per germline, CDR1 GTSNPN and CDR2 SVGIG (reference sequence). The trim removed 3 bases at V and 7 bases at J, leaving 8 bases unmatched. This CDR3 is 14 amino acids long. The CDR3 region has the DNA TGTGCCTGGAGCCGAGCGGGGGAGGGCAACATTCAGTACTTC. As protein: CAWSRAGEGNIQYF.

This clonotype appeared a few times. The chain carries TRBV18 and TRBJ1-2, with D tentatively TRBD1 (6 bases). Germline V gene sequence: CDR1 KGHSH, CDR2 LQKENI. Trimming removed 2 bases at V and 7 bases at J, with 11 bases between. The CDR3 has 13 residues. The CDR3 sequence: CASSPKPGAGYTF. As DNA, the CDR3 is TGTGCCAGCTCACCAAAACCAGGGGCTGGCTACACCTTC.

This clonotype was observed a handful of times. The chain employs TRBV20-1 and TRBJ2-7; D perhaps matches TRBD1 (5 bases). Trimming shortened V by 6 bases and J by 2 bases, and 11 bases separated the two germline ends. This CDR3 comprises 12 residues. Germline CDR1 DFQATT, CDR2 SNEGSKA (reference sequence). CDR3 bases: TGCAGTGCCGTGGACAACCCCTACGAGCAGTACTTC. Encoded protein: CSAVDNPYEQYF.

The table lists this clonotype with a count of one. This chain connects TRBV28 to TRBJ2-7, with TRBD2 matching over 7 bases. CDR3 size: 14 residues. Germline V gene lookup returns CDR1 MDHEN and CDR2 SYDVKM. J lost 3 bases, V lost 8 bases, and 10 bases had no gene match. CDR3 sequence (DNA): TGTGCCAGCTCTAGCGGCCCCCCCCTCTACGAGCAGTACTTC. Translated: CASSSGPPLYEQYF.

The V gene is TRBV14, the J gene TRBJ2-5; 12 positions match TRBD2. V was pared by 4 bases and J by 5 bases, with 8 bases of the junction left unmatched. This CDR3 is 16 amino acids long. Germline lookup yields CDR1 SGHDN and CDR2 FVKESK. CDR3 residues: CASSPTSGRTGETQYF. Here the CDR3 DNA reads TGTGCCAGCAGCCCCACTAGCGGGAGGACGGGCGAGACCCAGTACTTC.

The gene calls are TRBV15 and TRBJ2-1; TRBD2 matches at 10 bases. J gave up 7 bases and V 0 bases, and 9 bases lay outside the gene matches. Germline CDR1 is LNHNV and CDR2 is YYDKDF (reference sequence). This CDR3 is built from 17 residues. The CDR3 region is CATSRDPASGSRNEQFF. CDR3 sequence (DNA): TGTGCCACCAGCAGAGATCCAGCTAGCGGGAGTCGGAATGAGCAGTTCTTC.